The sequence of this TCR beta chain was determined in a study of blood T cells in healthy people across ages. Findings and limits, study-wide: Those diversity estimates obtained from one million T cells were thought to be underestimates. It was not possible, with unsorted PBMCs, to conclusively compare naive and antigen-experienced cells. Naive CD4+ cells and diversity were both higher in long-lived donors than in aged donors.

Russia was home to the donors, healthy Caucasian individuals aged 6 to 90. The CDR3 is made up of 13 amino acids. V was trimmed by 0 bases and J by 6 bases, leaving 8 bases between them. Germline-derived CDR1 and CDR2 are SGDLS and YYNGEE. This clonotype was seen more than once but under ten times. Its cognate antigen is unknown. Primed by a sample-barcoded 5' primer and a J-beta primer mix, a second PCR proceeded for 7 to 11 cycles. TCRdb reanalysed the 5' RACE reads using MiXCR and keeps one entry per CDR3 protein. The sample includes fewer than 2,000,000 distinct CDR3 sequences, around 42% of them seen just once.

The J gene is TRBJ2-3, the V gene TRBV9; D possibly uses TRBD1 or TRBD2 (5 bases each). The specimen was blood. The TCR originated in a human donor in good health. The CDR3: CASSVGWGDTQYF. CDR3 bases: TGTGCCAGCAGCGTAGGATGGGGGGATACGCAGTATTTT.